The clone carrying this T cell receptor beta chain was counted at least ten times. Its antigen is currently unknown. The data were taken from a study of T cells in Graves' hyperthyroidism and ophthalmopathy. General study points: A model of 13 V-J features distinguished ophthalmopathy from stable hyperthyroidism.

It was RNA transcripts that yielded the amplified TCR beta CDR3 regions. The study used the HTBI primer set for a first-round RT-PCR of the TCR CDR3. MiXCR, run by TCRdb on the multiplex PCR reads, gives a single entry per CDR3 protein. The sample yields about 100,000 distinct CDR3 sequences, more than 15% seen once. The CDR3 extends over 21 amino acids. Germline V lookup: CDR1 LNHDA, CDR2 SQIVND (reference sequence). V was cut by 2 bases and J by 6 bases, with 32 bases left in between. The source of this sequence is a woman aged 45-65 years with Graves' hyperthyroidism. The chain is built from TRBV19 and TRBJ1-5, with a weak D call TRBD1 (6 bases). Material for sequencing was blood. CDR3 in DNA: TGTGCCAGTAGTATACGTCCAGTCCTTACAGGGCTCAAGTGGGAGTTTCAGCCCCAGCATTTT. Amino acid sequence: CASSIRPVLTGLKWEFQPQHF.